This section outlines one T cell receptor (beta chain) sequence together with its context. This sample was taken from a study of blood T cell repertoires in COVID-19. J gave up 1 base and V 6 bases, and 9 bases lay outside the gene matches. Germline-derived CDR1 and CDR2 are LNHDA and SQIVND (reference sequence). CDR3 length: 15 residues. Assay used: immunoSEQ multiplex PCR; TCRdb lists only in-frame clones, some missing. The data show 85,000 to 130,000 clones, roughly 82% seen once. Material for sequencing was peripheral blood. This chain links TRBV19 with TRBJ2-7; 7 bases are shared with TRBD1. The sequence was collected from a man in his 60s with acute or convalescent COVID-19. In nucleotides, the CDR3 is TGTGCCAGTAGGAAGGGGGCGGAGCTTTCCTACGAGCAGTACTTC. Protein product: CASRKGAELSYEQYF.